Listed below are T cell receptor beta chains from one sample, sequenced in a study of CD8+ T cells in alopecia areata. TCRdb's table, derived via immunoSEQ multiplex PCR, lists solely in-frame clones and lacks some. The table lists about 200,000 clones, more than 45% of them singletons. This sample comprised CD4+ T cells sorted from blood, obtained at week 24, from a patient treated with tofacitinib. The receptors originated from a human donor with alopecia areata. Each CDR3 is given with its conserved first and last residue. The D gene is left open where the match is weak. Rows give clone size only sometimes, using once, few, many, or a class for an expanded clone.

DNA,CDR3,V,J,D,size
TGTGCCAGCACTGACAGGGGGCAGAACACTGAAGCTTTCTTT,CASTDRGQNTEAFF,TRBV7-9,TRBJ1-1,TRBD1,once
TGCGCCAGCAGCCAACTAGCGGGAGGGATTAATACGCAGTATTTT,CASSQLAGGINTQYF,TRBV4-1,TRBJ2-3,TRBD2,.
TGTGCCAGCAGCTCCGGGACGGTAAACACCGGGGAGCTGTTTTTT,CASSSGTVNTGELFF,TRBV11-1,TRBJ2-2,.,once
TGTGCCAGTGACAGACAGGGGGCAACTCAGCCCCAGCATTTT,CASDRQGATQPQHF,TRBV5-4,TRBJ1-5,TRBD1,.
TGTGCCAGCAGCCAAGGGACTAGCGGGGGCCAAGAGACCCAGTACTTC,CASSQGTSGGQETQYF,TRBV4-2,TRBJ2-5,TRBD2,.
TGTGCCAGTAGTATCCCCCCCGGGGAGCAGTTCTTC,CASSIPPGEQFF,TRBV19,TRBJ2-1,.,.
TGTGCCAGCAGTGTTCAAGCGGGGGGCGGATACAATGAGCAGTTCTTC,CASSVQAGGGYNEQFF,TRBV2,TRBJ2-1,TRBD2,.
TGCAGCGTTCGCCTACCCAGGGAGAATCGGGAAAAACTGTTTTTT,CSVRLPRENREKLFF,TRBV29-1,TRBJ1-4,.,.
TGTGCCTGGAGTGTACTCCGGTCGGGAGGCTACACCTTC,CAWSVLRSGGYTF,TRBV30,TRBJ1-2,.,few
TGTGCCAGCAGCTTAGACCCGGCACCAGATACGCAGTATTTT,CASSLDPAPDTQYF,TRBV11-2,TRBJ2-3,.,.
TGTGCCTGGGGGAGGGGATATAGCAATCAGCCCCAGCATTTT,CAWGRGYSNQPQHF,TRBV30,TRBJ1-5,.,.
TGCGCCAGCAGCCAAGAGCCCACTAGCGGGGGCGGGGACATTCAGTACTTC,CASSQEPTSGGGDIQYF,TRBV4-1,TRBJ2-4,TRBD2,.
TGCGCCAGCAGCTTGGCAGTTAGCACAGATACGCAGTATTTT,CASSLAVSTDTQYF,TRBV5-1,TRBJ2-3,.,.
TGTGCCAGCAGTAGAACAGGGTCAACTGAGCAGTTCTTC,CASSRTGSTEQFF,TRBV2,TRBJ2-1,.,.
TGCGCCAGCAGCCAAGAGGAACGGACAGTCTATAATTCACCCCTCCACTTT,CASSQEERTVYNSPLHF,TRBV4-3,TRBJ1-6,.,.
TGTGCCAGCGCGGGGGGGCGCGGCAATCAGCCCCAGCATTTT,CASAGGRGNQPQHF,TRBV2,TRBJ1-5,.,.
TGCAGCGTTGGAACGGGTAGCAATCAGCCCCAGCATTTT,CSVGTGSNQPQHF,TRBV29-1,TRBJ1-5,.,.
TGCAGCGTAGCTTGGACAGAGAACACTGAAGCTTTCTTT,CSVAWTENTEAFF,TRBV29-1,TRBJ1-1,.,few
TGTGCCAGCAGAACGCAGGGCAATCAGCCCCAGCATTTT,CASRTQGNQPQHF,TRBV6-6,TRBJ1-5,.,few
TGCAGCGTCAATACCCGCGTTATGAACACTGAAGCTTTCTTT,CSVNTRVMNTEAFF,TRBV29-1,TRBJ1-1,.,.
TGCAGCGCTTCCGGGACACCAGAACCTAGAGTACAAGAGACCCAGTACTTC,CSASGTPEPRVQETQYF,TRBV29-1,TRBJ2-5,.,few
TGTGCCAGCAGCAACCCTTCTAGCGGGTGGAACACCGGGGAGCTGTTTTTT,CASSNPSSGWNTGELFF,TRBV25-1,TRBJ2-2,TRBD2,few
TGCGCCAGCAGGGCAAGGGCGATTAACACTGAAGCTTTCTTT,CASRARAINTEAFF,TRBV4-3,TRBJ1-1,.,few
TGTGCCAGCAGCGCCACAGTGAACACCGGGGAGCTGTTTTTT,CASSATVNTGELFF,TRBV9,TRBJ2-2,.,few
TGTGCCAGCAGCTTAGGGGAGGTCGGAAACATTCAGTACTTC,CASSLGEVGNIQYF,TRBV7-3,TRBJ2-4,.,.
TGCGCCAGCAGCCGGGGGACACTTTCAACTAATGAAAAACTGTTTTTT,CASSRGTLSTNEKLFF,TRBV4-1,TRBJ1-4,.,.
TGTGCCAGTAGTATGGCTTTCCAAGAGACCCAGTACTTC,CASSMAFQETQYF,TRBV19,TRBJ2-5,.,.
TGTGCCAGCAGCTTAGACAGGGCGGACAAAAACATTCAGTACTTC,CASSLDRADKNIQYF,TRBV7-2,TRBJ2-4,.,few
TGTGCCAGCAGTTCCTCGGGACAGGGGAACACAGATACGCAGTATTTT,CASSSSGQGNTDTQYF,TRBV28,TRBJ2-3,TRBD1,.
TGCGCCAGCAGCTTGGGGGACACTGAAGCTTTCTTT,CASSLGDTEAFF,TRBV5-1,TRBJ1-1,.,.
TGTGCCAGCAGCTTGGAGCGGGGTGCAGATACGCAGTATTTT,CASSLERGADTQYF,TRBV7-3,TRBJ2-3,TRBD2,few
TGCAGCGCAGGAGAAAGGGGGCGTGATTATGGCTACACCTTC,CSAGERGRDYGYTF,TRBV29-1,TRBJ1-2,TRBD1,few
TGTGCCAGCACAGGGTACTCCATGAACACTGAAGCTTTCTTT,CASTGYSMNTEAFF,TRBV2,TRBJ1-1,.,.
TGCGCCAGCAGCTTTCAGGCGGATACCTACGAGCAGTACTTC,CASSFQADTYEQYF,TRBV5-1,TRBJ2-7,.,.
TGTGCCAGCAGCCGTAGTGGGGGTCTGACCGCCGAGCAGTACTTC,CASSRSGGLTAEQYF,TRBV4-2,TRBJ2-7,.,.
TGTGCCAGTAGCTACAGGGGGAGTTCACCCCTCCACTTT,CASSYRGSSPLHF,TRBV19,TRBJ1-6,TRBD1,.
TGCGCCAGCAGCTCATCCGGGACGGGCGTTGGGTCACCCCTCCACTTT,CASSSSGTGVGSPLHF,TRBV5-1,TRBJ1-6,.,.
TGTGCCAGCAGTTCGAGAGACCGTGGCTACACCTTC,CASSSRDRGYTF,TRBV27,TRBJ1-2,.,.
TGTGCCAGCACCCTGGGACAGGGGGTTCAGCCCCAGCATTTT,CASTLGQGVQPQHF,TRBV2,TRBJ1-5,TRBD1,.
TGTGCCACGCGACAGGGGCCGCAAGAGACCCAGTACTTC,CATRQGPQETQYF,TRBV7-2,TRBJ2-5,TRBD1,once
TGCAGTGCTCCGACCCGGGGAAAGCAGTATTTT,CSAPTRGKQYF,TRBV20-1,TRBJ2-3,.,few
TGTGCCAGCAGCTTAGGGCAAGCAACCTACGAGCAGTACTTC,CASSLGQATYEQYF,TRBV7-2,TRBJ2-7,.,few
TGTGCCAGCAGCGCCGGACAGGAGGCCTACGAGCAGTACTTC,CASSAGQEAYEQYF,TRBV9,TRBJ2-7,TRBD1,.